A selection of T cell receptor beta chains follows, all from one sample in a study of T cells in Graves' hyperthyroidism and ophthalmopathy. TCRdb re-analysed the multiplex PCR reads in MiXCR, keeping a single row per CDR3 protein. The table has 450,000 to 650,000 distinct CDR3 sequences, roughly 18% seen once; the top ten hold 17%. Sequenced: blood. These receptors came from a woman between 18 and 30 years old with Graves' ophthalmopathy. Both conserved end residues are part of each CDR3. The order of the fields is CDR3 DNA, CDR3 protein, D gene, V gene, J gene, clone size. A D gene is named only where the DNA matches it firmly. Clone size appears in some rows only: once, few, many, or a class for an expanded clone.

CDR3 DNA: TGCAGCGTTGAAACAGGGGTCAAATATGGCTACACCTTC; CDR3 protein: CSVETGVKYGYTF; D gene: TRBD1; V gene: TRBV29-1; J gene: TRBJ1-2; clone size: NA
CDR3 DNA: TGTGCCAGCAGCCCCAACCGGGTAGGGAGCAATCAGCCCCAGCATTTT; CDR3 protein: CASSPNRVGSNQPQHF; D gene: NA; V gene: TRBV7-8; J gene: TRBJ1-5; clone size: many
CDR3 DNA: TGTGCCACCAGCAGAGAGCGGGGGGGCACAGATACGCAGTATTTT; CDR3 protein: CATSRERGGTDTQYF; D gene: TRBD2; V gene: TRBV15; J gene: TRBJ2-3; clone size: many
CDR3 DNA: TGTGCCAGCAGTCAACAGGGTACAACTGAAGCTTTCTTT; CDR3 protein: CASSQQGTTEAFF; D gene: NA; V gene: TRBV6-1; J gene: TRBJ1-1; clone size: many
CDR3 DNA: TGTGCCAGCAGCCGGACAGTGGATAGCTATGGCTACACCTTC; CDR3 protein: CASSRTVDSYGYTF; D gene: NA; V gene: TRBV6-1; J gene: TRBJ1-2; clone size: many
CDR3 DNA: TGTGCCTGGAGTCCCCGGGGCGGCGAGACCCAGTACTTC; CDR3 protein: CAWSPRGGETQYF; D gene: NA; V gene: TRBV30; J gene: TRBJ2-5; clone size: few
CDR3 DNA: TGCAGTGCAATTACTAGCGGGAGCCGCGAGCAGTACTTC; CDR3 protein: CSAITSGSREQYF; D gene: TRBD2; V gene: TRBV20-1; J gene: TRBJ2-7; clone size: NA
CDR3 DNA: TGTGCCAGCAGCTTACACGGGGCCGCGCCGGTCGCTTTCTTT; CDR3 protein: CASSLHGAAPVAFF; D gene: NA; V gene: TRBV7-9; J gene: TRBJ1-1; clone size: few
CDR3 DNA: TGTGCCAGCAGAATATTAGTGGGGGGGAACACTGAAGCTTTCTTT; CDR3 protein: CASRILVGGNTEAFF; D gene: NA; V gene: TRBV11-2; J gene: TRBJ1-1; clone size: many
CDR3 DNA: TGTGCCTGGAGTCAACGTTTGACAGTCTACTATGGCTACACCTTC; CDR3 protein: CAWSQRLTVYYGYTF; D gene: NA; V gene: TRBV30; J gene: TRBJ1-2; clone size: NA
CDR3 DNA: TGCAGTGCTAGCGTGGTTGCGGGGGTAGAGACCCAGTACTTC; CDR3 protein: CSASVVAGVETQYF; D gene: TRBD2; V gene: TRBV20-1; J gene: TRBJ2-5; clone size: many
CDR3 DNA: TGTGCCAGCAGTTTATCCGGGGCGGGGGAAAAACTGTTTTTT; CDR3 protein: CASSLSGAGEKLFF; D gene: NA; V gene: TRBV28; J gene: TRBJ1-4; clone size: many